These 31 T cell receptor beta chains were sequenced from one sample in a study of cytomegalovirus exposure and HLA in healthy donors (dated by TCRdb to about 2017). The library was generated by the immunoSEQ multiplex PCR assay. For the multiplex PCR, a mixture combining 60 forward primers for TCR Vbeta segments and 13 reverse primers for TCR Jbeta segments was used. Here the immuneACCESS table is served through TCRdb, limited to in-frame sequences with V and J called. Missing clones are a known gap in these copies; in checked studies unresolved V genes cover under half, and the rest lacks a known reason. This sample holds about 62,000 clones; 70% to 75% were observed only once. Of the sample, 5.4% is held by the ten largest clones. Sequenced material: PBMCs. The receptors originated from a woman aged 25 to 39 in good health and CMV-seronegative.

The chain employs TRBV2 and TRBJ1-3; possible D gene TRBD1, 5 bases. Germline V CDR1 and CDR2: SNHLY, FYNNEI. The germline V and J ends were trimmed by 6 bases and 7 bases, with 16 bases remaining between them. There are 14 residues in the CDR3. CDR3 sequence (DNA): TGTGCCAGCAGCCCCGACCTGGGGCGGAACACCATATATTTT. This encodes CASSPDLGRNTIYF.

V is TRBV18 and J is TRBJ2-3, with a weak D call TRBD1 (5 bases). The CDR3 spans 15 residues. CDR1 and CDR2 from the germline V gene are KGHSH and LQKENI. With 1 base removed from V and 2 bases from J, the gap between germline ends came to 10 bases. This CDR3 is CASSPQGSPTDTQYF. The CDR3 coding sequence is TGTGCCAGCTCACCACAGGGGTCCCCCACAGATACGCAGTATTTT.

V gene TRBV28 combines with J gene TRBJ1-2; D uncertain. V was shortened by 2 bases and J by 9 bases, with 22 bases between the two germline ends. Germline V gene data show CDR1 as MDHEN and CDR2 as SYDVKM. This CDR3 comprises 16 residues. CDR3: CASSLLSTELRNRYTF. As DNA, the CDR3 is TGTGCCAGCAGTTTACTCTCGACCGAATTGAGGAATCGCTACACCTTC.

This chain joins TRBV5-5 and TRBJ2-1; 7 bases fit TRBD2. The CDR3 contains 17 residues. The J segment lost 3 bases and the V segment lost 0 bases, leaving 9 bases of the junction unmatched. The germline V gene has CDR1 SGHKS and CDR2 YYEKEE (reference sequence). CDR3 nucleotides: TGTGCCAGCAGCTTGGCCACGGCTAGCGGTTTCTACAATGAGCAGTTCTTC. Its protein is CASSLATASGFYNEQFF.

This chain uses TRBV9 with TRBJ2-5, with 8 bases fitting TRBD1. Unmatched junction bases numbered 9, after V lost 4 bases and J lost 4 bases. CDR3 length: 15 amino acids. Germline V gene data show CDR1 as SGDLS and CDR2 as YYNGEE. CDR3 nucleotide sequence: TGTGCCAGCAGCTCCGGGACAGGTCTCGGAGAGACCCAGTACTTC. This encodes CASSSGTGLGETQYF.

This rearrangement joins TRBV10-3 to TRBJ2-7; maybe TRBD2 (6 bases). The germline V gene encodes CDR1 ENHRY and CDR2 SYGVKD. V was shortened by 4 bases and J by 2 bases, with 12 bases between the two germline ends. The CDR3 runs 14 residues. CDR3: CAISVGTGAYEQYF. CDR3 bases: TGTGCCATCAGTGTGGGGACTGGAGCCTACGAGCAGTACTTC.

This chain joins TRBV6-5 and TRBJ2-3; perhaps TRBD2 as D (6 bases). The CDR3 is 15 residues long. Germline lookup yields CDR1 MNHEY and CDR2 SVGAGI. Between the trimmed V and J ends, which lost 0 bases and 2 bases, there was a span of 9 bases. CDR3: CASSYSSGITDTQYF. CDR3 nucleotides: TGTGCCAGCAGTTACTCTAGCGGAATCACAGATACGCAGTATTTT.

V gene TRBV28 combines with J gene TRBJ2-7; D is perhaps TRBD2 (5 bases). This CDR3 has 14 amino acids. Germline CDR1 reads MDHEN; CDR2 reads SYDVKM. Between the trimmed V and J ends, which lost 4 bases and 7 bases, there was a span of 17 bases. The CDR3 DNA reads as TGTGCCAGCAGTTCCCCCGGGCCCCGGAGGGAGCAGTACTTC. It specifies CASSSPGPRREQYF.

The genes are TRBV28 and TRBJ2-7; D uncertain. This CDR3 has 13 residues. Germline V lookup: CDR1 MDHEN, CDR2 SYDVKM. V was clipped by 1 base and J by 2 bases, with 6 bases between them. The CDR3 spells CASSLSSTYEQYF. CDR3 sequence (DNA): TGTGCCAGCAGTTTATCGTCTACCTACGAGCAGTACTTC.

In regard to this clone: At one end the junction does not follow the germline gene, possibly because of a read error. The rearrangement links TRBV14 to TRBJ2-1; D is possibly TRBD2 (6 bases). CDR3 length: 15 residues. Germline CDR1 reads SGHDN; CDR2 reads FVKESK. The CDR3 coding sequence is TGTGCCAGCGGCCAAGGACCTCTACTAGCAAATGAGCAGTTCTTC. Its translation: CASGQGPLLANEQFF.

V usage is TRBV2 and J usage is TRBJ1-5; no clear D. There are 13 residues in the CDR3. V lost 5 bases and J 0 bases, leaving 5 bases between the germline ends. CDR1 is SNHLY and CDR2 is FYNNEI in the germline V gene. The CDR3 is CASSRDSNQPQHF. CDR3 in DNA: TGTGCCAGCAGTCGGGATAGCAATCAGCCCCAGCATTTT.

In this sample, this clone turned up a few times. This chain uses TRBV6-1 with TRBJ1-3; 7 positions match TRBD1. This CDR3 is 15 amino acids long. Trimming cost V 6 bases and J 6 bases; bases outside gene matches: 11. Germline assignment: CDR1 MNHNS and CDR2 SASEGT. CDR3 loop: CASRPNRGFANTIYF. CDR3 bases: TGTGCCAGCAGACCTAACAGGGGATTCGCAAACACCATATATTTT.

There are a few counts of this clone. The chain links TRBV7-9 to TRBJ2-7; 12 bases fit TRBD2. This CDR3 contains 17 residues. J lost 0 bases, V lost 2 bases, and 5 bases had no gene match. Looked up from germline, CDR1 is SEHNR and CDR2 is FQNEAQ (reference sequence). CDR3 nucleotides: TGTGCCAGCAGCTTACCTAGCGGGAGGGTTCACTCCTACGAGCAGTACGTC. It specifies CASSLPSGRVHSYEQYV.

V is TRBV7-2 and J is TRBJ2-7, with D tentatively TRBD2 (6 bases). Trimming stripped 5 bases from V and 2 bases from J, with 16 bases between. Germline V gives CDR1 SGHTA, CDR2 FQGNSA. The CDR3 contains 15 residues. Here the CDR3 DNA reads TGTGCCAGCAGCGCAGCCGGGACTGGCCCCTACGAGCAGTACGTC. Residues: CASSAAGTGPYEQYV.

The DNA for the CDR3 is TGTGCCAACAATGACGACGCAGGGGGTAATTCACCCCTCCACTTT. This sequence encodes CANNDDAGGNSPLHF. The chain is built from TRBV6-1 and TRBJ1-6; 7 bases are shared with TRBD1. The CDR3 runs 15 residues. J lost 6 bases, V lost 10 bases, and 12 bases had no gene match. Germline V gives CDR1 MNHNS, CDR2 SASEGT.

The chain links TRBV4-3 to TRBJ2-3, with D maybe TRBD1 (6 bases). Germline CDR1 and CDR2: LGHNA and YSLEER. CDR3 length equals 15 residues. Trimming removed 0 bases at V and 6 bases at J, with 13 bases between. The CDR3 sequence is CASSQETGPFDTQYF. For the CDR3, the DNA is TGCGCCAGCAGCCAAGAGACAGGTCCTTTCGATACGCAGTATTTT.

The chain joins TRBV7-2 to TRBJ2-2; 16 bases align to TRBD2. V trimming: 5 bases; J trimming: 2 bases; junction bases outside the gene matches: 5. The CDR3 totals 18 residues. Germline assignment: CDR1 SGHTA and CDR2 FQGNSA. Here the CDR3 DNA reads TGTGCCAGCAGCATGGGACTAGCGGGAGGGCCTAACACCGGGGAGCTGTTTTTT. Protein sequence: CASSMGLAGGPNTGELFF.

V usage is TRBV6-5 and J usage is TRBJ2-7; no definite D call. V was clipped by 2 bases and J by 4 bases, with 9 bases between them. CDR3 length equals 13 residues. Per germline, CDR1 MNHEY and CDR2 SVGAGI. The CDR3 DNA is TGTGCCAGCAGTTACCGAGAACGATACGAGCAGTACTTC. Translated: CASSYRERYEQYF.

The genes are TRBV27 and TRBJ1-2; tentative D call: TRBD1 (5 bases). V shed 5 bases and J shed 8 bases, with 18 bases lying between them. The CDR3 spans 14 residues. Germline V gives CDR1 MNHEY, CDR2 SMNVEV (reference sequence). CDR3 DNA sequence: TGTGCCAGCAGTCCCGGGGGGGAATTGGTAGGCTACACCTTC. Translating it yields CASSPGGELVGYTF.

This chain connects TRBV28 to TRBJ2-7, with TRBD1 matching 9 bases. This CDR3 region has 15 residues. V trimming: 6 bases; J trimming: 4 bases; junction bases outside the gene matches: 10. Germline CDR1 MDHEN, CDR2 SYDVKM. This CDR3 reads CASSRGTGFYYEQYV. Here the CDR3 DNA reads TGTGCCAGCAGCCGAGGGACAGGGTTTTATTACGAGCAGTACGTC.

This clone was detected a few times. The rearrangement joins TRBV6-6 to TRBJ2-1; 8 nucleotides line up with TRBD2. This CDR3 comprises 15 residues. The germline V gene has CDR1 MNHNY and CDR2 SVGAGI (reference sequence). The V and J ends lost 8 bases and 4 bases, in that order; junction bases with no gene match: 10. CDR3 nucleotide sequence: TGTGCCAGCGCTCAACTAGCGGAGTTTTACAATGAGCAGTTCTTC. Translation gives CASAQLAEFYNEQFF.

V is TRBV7-2 and J is TRBJ2-7, with D possibly matching TRBD2 (5 bases). Deletions cut 1 base from V and 3 bases from J, with 10 bases between. The CDR3 length is 14 residues. Germline V gene data show CDR1 as SGHTA and CDR2 as FQGNSA. CDR3 sequence reads: CASSLVDSIYEQYV. The CDR3 DNA follows: TGTGCCAGCAGCTTAGTGGACTCTATCTACGAGCAGTACGTC.

This clone showed up just once. The chain combines TRBV7-8 with TRBJ1-1; 11 bases match TRBD1. The CDR3 sequence is 18 residues long. V lost 4 bases and J lost 0; bases outside the gene matches: 10. CDR1 and CDR2 (germline): SGHVS, FQNEAQ. CDR3 sequence reads: CASSSPGQGVRMNTEAFF. The CDR3 coding sequence is TGTGCCAGCAGCTCTCCGGGACAGGGGGTGAGAATGAACACTGAAGCTTTCTTT.

The rearrangement uses TRBV27 and TRBJ2-3; D uncertain. This CDR3 has 14 amino acids. Between the trimmed V and J ends, which lost 5 bases and 4 bases, there was a span of 13 bases. CDR1 and CDR2 from the germline V gene are MNHEY and SMNVEV (reference sequence). The CDR3 bases are TGTGCCAGCAGTCTACCGACAACCCCAGATACGCAGTATTTT. Its translation: CASSLPTTPDTQYF.

This rearrangement joins TRBV6-1 to TRBJ2-1; 9 bases match TRBD2. Per the germline V gene, CDR1 is MNHNS and CDR2 is SASEGT. Losses at the gene ends were 8 bases for V and 7 bases for J; bases not matched to a gene: 6. The CDR3 runs 13 residues. CDR3 protein: CASVGLAVNEQFF. DNA for the CDR3: TGTGCCAGCGTGGGACTAGCCGTGAATGAGCAGTTCTTC.

V and J are TRBV27 and TRBJ2-1, with TRBD2 matching 10 bases. In germline, CDR1 is MNHEY, CDR2 SMNVEV (reference sequence). The CDR3 covers 15 residues. With 5 bases clipped from V and 4 bases from J, the junction kept 5 bases outside the gene matches. The CDR3 loop is CASSPWTSGYNEQFF. CDR3 DNA sequence: TGTGCCAGCAGTCCTTGGACTAGCGGTTACAATGAGCAGTTCTTC.

The gene calls are TRBV15 and TRBJ2-1, with D unclear. This CDR3 contains 13 residues. V lost 5 bases, J lost 1 base, and 6 bases lay in between. CDR1 is LNHNV and CDR2 is YYDKDF in the germline V gene (reference sequence). The CDR3 bases are TGTGCCACCAGCGAGTGGTCCTACAATGAGCAGTTCTTC. It yields the protein CATSEWSYNEQFF.

This clone came up a few times. V is TRBV29-1 and J is TRBJ2-7, with TRBD2 identical over 10 bases. The germline gives CDR1 SQVTM, CDR2 ANQGSEA. The CDR3 spans 14 residues. With V trimmed by 5 bases and J by 5 bases, 9 bases remained unmatched. This CDR3 is CSVQSGRALDEQYF. Written as DNA, the CDR3 is TGCAGCGTTCAGAGCGGGAGGGCCTTGGACGAGCAGTACTTC.

The V call is TRBV12-2, the J call TRBJ2-7; the table's D call, TRBD2, has no DNA check behind it. TRBV12-2 is described as a pseudogene. The CDR3 is made up of 15 amino acids. CDR3 sequence reads: CASRPGLAGGNEQYF. As DNA, the CDR3 is TGTGCAAGTCGCCCCGGACTAGCGGGAGGGAACGAGCAGTACTTC.

This rearrangement joins TRBV2 to TRBJ2-2; 14 bases match TRBD2. CDR1 is SNHLY, CDR2 FYNNEI, per germline. The CDR3 extends over 15 amino acids. V shed 10 bases and J 6 bases; nucleotides not matched to a gene: 7. In nucleotides, the CDR3 is TGTGCCACATCCCCGGGACTAGCGGGAGCCGGGGAGCTGTTTTTT. Residues: CATSPGLAGAGELFF. Full variable domain (rest looked up from reference TRBV2 and TRBJ2-2): EPEVTQTPSHQVTQMGQEVILRCVPISNHLYFYWYRQILGQKVEFLVSFYNNEISEKSEIFDDQFSVERPDGSNFTLKIRSTKLEDSAMYFCATSPGLAGAGELFFGEGSRLTVL.

Only one count was recorded for this clone. V usage is TRBV27 and J usage is TRBJ1-5; a possible D gene is TRBD1 (5 bases). CDR1 is MNHEY, CDR2 SMNVEV, per germline (reference sequence). Trimming removed 3 bases from V and 3 bases from J, with 9 bases in between. The CDR3 covers 14 residues. Here the CDR3 reads CASSFGGTNQPQHF. The CDR3 coding sequence is TGTGCCAGCAGTTTTGGGGGGACCAATCAGCCCCAGCATTTT.